This T cell receptor (beta chain) was identified during a study of cytomegalovirus exposure and HLA in healthy donors. The table came from immunoSEQ multiplex PCR; TCRdb's copy has only in-frame clones and leaves some out. The sample includes about 160,000 clones, around nine tenths of them seen just once. CDR1 is KGHSH, CDR2 LQKENI, per germline. Trimming took 3 bases from V and 5 from J, leaving 13 bases between them. This CDR3 spans 14 amino acids. The study's findings and limits: Among TCR beta chains, those listed as cytomegalovirus-associated numbered over 150. First-cohort TCR clusters tended to co-occur in the roughly 120 validation repertoires, a later analysis found.

With regard to this clone: Its specificity is unknown.

The sample consisted of PBMCs. This chain links TRBV18 with TRBJ2-5, with D tentatively TRBD1 (6 bases). The sequence derives from a young woman in good health and CMV-seropositive. In DNA form, the CDR3 reads TGTGCCAGCTCACCCACTCGGACAGTGGAGACCCAGTACTTC. The encoded protein is CASSPTRTVETQYF.